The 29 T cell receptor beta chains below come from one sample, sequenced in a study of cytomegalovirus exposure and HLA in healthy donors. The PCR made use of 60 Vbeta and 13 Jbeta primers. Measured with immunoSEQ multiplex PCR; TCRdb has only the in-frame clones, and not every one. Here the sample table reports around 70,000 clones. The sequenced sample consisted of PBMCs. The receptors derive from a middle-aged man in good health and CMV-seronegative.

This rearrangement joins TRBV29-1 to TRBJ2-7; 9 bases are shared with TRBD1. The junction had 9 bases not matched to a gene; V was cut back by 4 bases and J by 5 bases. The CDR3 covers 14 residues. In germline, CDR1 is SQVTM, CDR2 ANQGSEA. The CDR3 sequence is CSVVGGQGADEQYF. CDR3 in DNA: TGCAGCGTTGTTGGGGGACAGGGCGCGGACGAGCAGTACTTC.

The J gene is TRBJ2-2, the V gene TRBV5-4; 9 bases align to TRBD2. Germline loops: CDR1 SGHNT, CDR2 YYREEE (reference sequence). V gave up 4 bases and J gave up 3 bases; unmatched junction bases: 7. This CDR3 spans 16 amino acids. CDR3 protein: CASSPQAGGDTGELFF. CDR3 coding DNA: TGTGCCAGCAGCCCGCAGGCGGGGGGGGACACCGGGGAGCTGTTTTTT.

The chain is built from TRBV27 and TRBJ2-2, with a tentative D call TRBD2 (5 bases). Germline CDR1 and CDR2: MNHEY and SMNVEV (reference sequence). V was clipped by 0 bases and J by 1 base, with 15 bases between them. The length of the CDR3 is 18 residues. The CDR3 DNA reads TGTGCCAGCAGTTTATCCTGGTACGAGGACTTGAACACCGGGGAGCTGTTTTTT. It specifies CASSLSWYEDLNTGELFF.

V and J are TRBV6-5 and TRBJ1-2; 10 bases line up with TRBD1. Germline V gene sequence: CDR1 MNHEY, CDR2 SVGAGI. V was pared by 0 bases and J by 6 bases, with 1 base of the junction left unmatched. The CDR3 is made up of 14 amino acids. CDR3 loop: CASSYSDRGNGYTF. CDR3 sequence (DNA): TGTGCCAGCAGTTACTCGGACAGGGGGAATGGCTACACCTTC.

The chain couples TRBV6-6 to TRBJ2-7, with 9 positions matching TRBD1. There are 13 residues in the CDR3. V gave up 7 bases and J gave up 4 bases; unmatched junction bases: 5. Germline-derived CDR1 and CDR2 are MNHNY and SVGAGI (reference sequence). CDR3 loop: CASKTGGYYEQYF. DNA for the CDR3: TGTGCCAGCAAGACAGGGGGTTATTACGAGCAGTACTTC.

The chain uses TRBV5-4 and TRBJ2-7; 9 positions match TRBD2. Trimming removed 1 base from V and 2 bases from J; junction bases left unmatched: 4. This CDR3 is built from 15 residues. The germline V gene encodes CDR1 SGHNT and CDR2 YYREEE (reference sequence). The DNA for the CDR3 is TGTGCCAGCAGCTTGAAGACTAGCGGCCCCTACGAGCAGTACTTC. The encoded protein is CASSLKTSGPYEQYF.

This CDR3 reads CASSQTTGILAYGYTF. Written as DNA, the CDR3 is TGCGCCAGCAGCCAAACAACAGGGATTTTGGCCTATGGCTACACCTTC. The J gene is TRBJ1-2, the V gene TRBV4-3; D might be TRBD1 (6 bases). CDR1 is LGHNA and CDR2 is YSLEER in the germline V gene. Trimming cost V 2 bases and J 4 bases, with 17 bases left between them. CDR3 length: 16 residues.

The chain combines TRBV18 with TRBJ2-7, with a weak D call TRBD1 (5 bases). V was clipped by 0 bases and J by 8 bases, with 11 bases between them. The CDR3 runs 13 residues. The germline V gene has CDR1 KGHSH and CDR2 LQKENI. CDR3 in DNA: TGTGCCAGCTCACCACCGTCAGGACAAAAGCAGTACTTC. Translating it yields CASSPPSGQKQYF.

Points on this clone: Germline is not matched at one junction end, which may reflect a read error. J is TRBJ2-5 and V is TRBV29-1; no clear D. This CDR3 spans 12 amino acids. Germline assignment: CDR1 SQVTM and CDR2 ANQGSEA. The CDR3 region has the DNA TGCAGCGTCGAAGAACTCCAAGAGACCCAGTACTTC. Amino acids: CSVEELQETQYF.

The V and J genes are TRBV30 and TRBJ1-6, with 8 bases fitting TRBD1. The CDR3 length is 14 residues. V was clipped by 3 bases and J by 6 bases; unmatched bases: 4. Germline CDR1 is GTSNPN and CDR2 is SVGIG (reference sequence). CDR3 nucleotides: TGTGCCTGGAGGGTTCAGGGGGCTAATTCACCCCTCCACTTT. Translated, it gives CAWRVQGANSPLHF.

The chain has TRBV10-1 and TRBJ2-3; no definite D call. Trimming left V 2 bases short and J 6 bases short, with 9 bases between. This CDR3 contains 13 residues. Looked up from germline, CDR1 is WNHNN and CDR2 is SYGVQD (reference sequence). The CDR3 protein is CASSEALGDTQYF. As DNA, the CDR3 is TGCGCCAGCAGTGAGGCCCTCGGGGATACGCAGTATTTT.

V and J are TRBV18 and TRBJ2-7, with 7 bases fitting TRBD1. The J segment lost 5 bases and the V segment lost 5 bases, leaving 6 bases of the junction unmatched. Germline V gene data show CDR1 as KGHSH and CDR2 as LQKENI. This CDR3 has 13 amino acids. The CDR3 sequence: CASSIRTGDEQYF. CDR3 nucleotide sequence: TGTGCCAGCTCAATTAGAACAGGGGACGAGCAGTACTTC.

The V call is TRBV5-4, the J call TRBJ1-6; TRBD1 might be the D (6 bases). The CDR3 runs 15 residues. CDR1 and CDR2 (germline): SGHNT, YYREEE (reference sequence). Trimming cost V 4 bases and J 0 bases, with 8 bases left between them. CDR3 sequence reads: CASSRDNSYNSPLHF. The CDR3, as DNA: TGTGCCAGCAGCCGGGACAACTCCTATAATTCACCCCTCCACTTT.

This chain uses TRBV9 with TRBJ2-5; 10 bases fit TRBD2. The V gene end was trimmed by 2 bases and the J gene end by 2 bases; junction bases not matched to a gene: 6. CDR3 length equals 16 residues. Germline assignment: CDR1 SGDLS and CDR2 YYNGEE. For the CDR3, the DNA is TGTGCCAGCAGCGTGGGGACTAGCGACCTTCAAGAGACCCAGTACTTC. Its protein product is CASSVGTSDLQETQYF.

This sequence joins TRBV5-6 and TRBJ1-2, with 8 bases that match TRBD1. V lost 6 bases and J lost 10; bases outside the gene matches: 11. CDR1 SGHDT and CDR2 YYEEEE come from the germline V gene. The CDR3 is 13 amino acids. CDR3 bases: TGTGCCAGCAAGTCAGGGGGCCGGTACTCCTACACCTTC. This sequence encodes CASKSGGRYSYTF.

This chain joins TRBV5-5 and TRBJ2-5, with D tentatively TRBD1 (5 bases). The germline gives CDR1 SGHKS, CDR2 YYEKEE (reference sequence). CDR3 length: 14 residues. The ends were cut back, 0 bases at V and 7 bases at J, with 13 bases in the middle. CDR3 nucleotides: TGTGCCAGCAGCTTGGAACCAGGGCCAGGGACCCAGTACTTC. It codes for CASSLEPGPGTQYF.

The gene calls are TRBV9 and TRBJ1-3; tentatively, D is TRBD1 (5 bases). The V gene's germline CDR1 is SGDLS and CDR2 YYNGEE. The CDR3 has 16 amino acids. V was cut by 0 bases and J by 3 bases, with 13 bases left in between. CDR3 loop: CASSVATGGSGNTIYF. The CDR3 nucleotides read TGTGCCAGCAGCGTAGCTACCGGGGGAAGTGGAAACACCATATATTTT.

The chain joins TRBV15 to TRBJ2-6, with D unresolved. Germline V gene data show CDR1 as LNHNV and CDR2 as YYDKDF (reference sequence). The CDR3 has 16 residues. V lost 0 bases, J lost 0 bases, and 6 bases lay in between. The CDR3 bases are TGTGCCACCAGCAGAGATCAAAACTCTGGGGCCAACGTCCTGACTTTC. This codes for CATSRDQNSGANVLTF.

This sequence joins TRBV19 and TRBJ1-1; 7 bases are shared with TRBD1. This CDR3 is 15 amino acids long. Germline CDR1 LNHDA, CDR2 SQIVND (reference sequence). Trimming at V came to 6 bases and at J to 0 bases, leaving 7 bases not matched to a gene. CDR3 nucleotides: TGTGCCAGTAGACATGGAGGGGGCATGAACACTGAAGCTTTCTTT. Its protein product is CASRHGGGMNTEAFF.

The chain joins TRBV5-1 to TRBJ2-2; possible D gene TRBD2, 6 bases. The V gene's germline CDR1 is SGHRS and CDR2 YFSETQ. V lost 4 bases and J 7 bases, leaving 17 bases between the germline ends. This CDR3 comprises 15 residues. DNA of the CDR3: TGCGCCAGCAGCGTCGGGACTCCACTTGGCGGGGAGCTGTTTTTT. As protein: CASSVGTPLGGELFF.

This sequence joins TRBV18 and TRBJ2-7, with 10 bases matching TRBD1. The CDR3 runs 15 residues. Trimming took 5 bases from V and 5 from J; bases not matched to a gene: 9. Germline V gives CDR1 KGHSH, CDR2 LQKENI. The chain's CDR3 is CASSLRQGANNEQYF. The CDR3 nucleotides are TGTGCCAGCTCATTACGACAGGGGGCTAACAACGAGCAGTACTTC.

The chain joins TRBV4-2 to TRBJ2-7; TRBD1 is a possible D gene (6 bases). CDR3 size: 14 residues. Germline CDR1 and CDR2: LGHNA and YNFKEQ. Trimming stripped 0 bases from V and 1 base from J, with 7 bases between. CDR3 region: CASSQDRGSYEQYF. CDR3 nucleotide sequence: TGTGCCAGCAGCCAAGATAGGGGGTCCTACGAGCAGTACTTC.

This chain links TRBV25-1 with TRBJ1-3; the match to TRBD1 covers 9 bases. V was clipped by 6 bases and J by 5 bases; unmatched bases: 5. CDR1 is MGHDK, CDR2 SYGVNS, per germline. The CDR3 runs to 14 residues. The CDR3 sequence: CASRSDRGRNTIYF. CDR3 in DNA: TGTGCCAGCAGATCGGACAGGGGCCGAAACACCATATATTTT. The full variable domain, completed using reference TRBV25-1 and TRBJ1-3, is EADIYQTPRYLVIGTGKKITLECSQTMGHDKMYWYQQDPGMELHLIHYSYGVNSTEKGDLSSESTVSRIRTEHFPLTLESARPSHTSQYLCASRSDRGRNTIYFGEGSWLTVV.

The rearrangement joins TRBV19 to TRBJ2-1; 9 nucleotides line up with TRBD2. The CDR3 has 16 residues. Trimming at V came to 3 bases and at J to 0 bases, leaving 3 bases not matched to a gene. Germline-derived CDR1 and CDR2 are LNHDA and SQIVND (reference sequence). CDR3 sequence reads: CASSILAGDSYNEQFF. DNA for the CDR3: TGTGCCAGTAGTATTTTAGCGGGGGACTCCTACAATGAGCAGTTCTTC. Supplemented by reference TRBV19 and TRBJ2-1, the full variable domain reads DGGITQSPKYLFRKEGQNVTLSCEQNLNHDAMYWYRQDPGQGLRLIYYSQIVNDFQKGDIAEGYSVSREKKESFPLTVTSAQKNPTAFYLCASSILAGDSYNEQFFGPGTRLTVL.

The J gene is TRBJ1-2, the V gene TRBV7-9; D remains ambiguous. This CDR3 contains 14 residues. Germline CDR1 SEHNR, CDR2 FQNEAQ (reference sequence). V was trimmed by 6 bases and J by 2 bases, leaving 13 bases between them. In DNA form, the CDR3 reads TGTGCCAGCAGTTCGCAGGCGGGGAACTATGGCTACACCTTC. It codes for CASSSQAGNYGYTF.

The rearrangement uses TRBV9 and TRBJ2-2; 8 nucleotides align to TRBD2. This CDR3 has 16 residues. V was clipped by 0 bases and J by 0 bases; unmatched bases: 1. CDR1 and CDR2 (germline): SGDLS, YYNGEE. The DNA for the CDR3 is TGTGCCAGCAGCGTAGTACTAGCGGCGAACACCGGGGAGCTGTTTTTT. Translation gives CASSVVLAANTGELFF. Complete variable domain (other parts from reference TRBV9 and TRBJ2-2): DSGVTQTPKHLITATGQRVTLRCSPRSGDLSVYWYQQSLDQGLQFLIQYYNGEERAKGNILERFSAQQFPDLHSELNLSSLELGDSALYFCASSVVLAANTGELFFGEGSRLTVL.

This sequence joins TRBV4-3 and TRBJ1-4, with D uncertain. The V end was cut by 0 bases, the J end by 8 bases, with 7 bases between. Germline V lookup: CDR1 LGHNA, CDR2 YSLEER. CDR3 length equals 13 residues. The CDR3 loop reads CASSQDFSEKLFF. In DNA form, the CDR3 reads TGCGCCAGCAGCCAAGATTTTAGCGAAAAACTGTTTTTT.

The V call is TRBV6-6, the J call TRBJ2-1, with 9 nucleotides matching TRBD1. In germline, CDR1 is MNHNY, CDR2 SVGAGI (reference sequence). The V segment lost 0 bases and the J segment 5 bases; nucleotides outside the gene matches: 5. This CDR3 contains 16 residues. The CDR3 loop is CASSYSVGTGNNEQFF. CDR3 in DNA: TGTGCCAGCAGTTACTCGGTCGGGACAGGGAACAATGAGCAGTTCTTC.

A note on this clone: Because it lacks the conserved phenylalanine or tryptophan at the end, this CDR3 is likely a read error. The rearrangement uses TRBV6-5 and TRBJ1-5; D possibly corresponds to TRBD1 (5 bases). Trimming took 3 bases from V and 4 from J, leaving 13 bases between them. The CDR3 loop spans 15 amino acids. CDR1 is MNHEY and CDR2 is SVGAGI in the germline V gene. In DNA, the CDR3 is TGTGCCAGCAGTTATGGGGGAGGGAAAAATCAGCCCCAGCATCTT. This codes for CASSYGGGKNQPQHL.